This T cell receptor (beta chain) comes out of a study of blood T cell repertoires in COVID-19. In the study overall: The samples span acute and convalescent COVID-19 from the United States, Italy and Spain. T cells, B-cell-depleted T cells, or PBMCs supplied cDNA or gDNA.

This CDR3 has 17 amino acids. Germline lookup yields CDR1 SGHRS and CDR2 YFSETQ. Losses at the gene ends were 4 bases for V and 4 bases for J; bases not matched to a gene: 6. How the authors handled the data: Using reference gene primer amplification, nucleated cell counts were estimated. Sequenced by immunoSEQ multiplex PCR; TCRdb stores in-frame clones only, minus some. The V and J calls and the clone size are those of that table, but D and trimming were determined from the DNA. Among some 220,000 clones listed, around 84% were seen once. The gene calls are TRBV5-1 and TRBJ2-2; 14 bases map to TRBD2. Source material: peripheral blood. This receptor was taken from a woman aged 60-75 years who had recovered from COVID-19. CDR3 coding DNA: TGCGCCAGCAGCCAGACTAGCGGGGGGGCGTCCACCGGGGAGCTGTTTTTT. Its translation is CASSQTSGGASTGELFF.